The 19 T cell receptor beta chains below come from one sample, sequenced in a study of shared clonotypes between healthy human individuals. Here immunoSEQ multiplex PCR was the method, and the copy in TCRdb shows in-frame clones only, minus some. The table records about a million clones, about 74% of them present only once. The sample comprised memory CD4+ T cells sorted from blood. Subset denoted: CD45RA-negative fraction. The receptors were gathered from a man aged 18-30 years in good health.

The chain recombines TRBV11-2 with TRBJ1-1, with D hard to call. CDR1 and CDR2 from the germline V gene are SGHAT and FQNNGV. The V end lost 5 bases, the J end lost 1 base, and 8 bases lay between the germline ends. This CDR3 comprises 13 residues. The CDR3 spells CASSAWENTEAFF. The CDR3 nucleotides read TGTGCCAGCAGCGCATGGGAGAACACTGAAGCTTTCTTT.

This clone turned up a few times. The J gene is TRBJ1-2, the V gene TRBV6-6; 9 bases line up with TRBD1. The CDR3 runs 14 residues. V shed 7 bases, J shed 4 bases, and the junction held 7 bases outside the gene matches. Germline CDR1 MNHNY, CDR2 SVGAGI (reference sequence). Here the CDR3 DNA reads TGTGCCAGCACCCCGGGACAGGGTGGCTATGGCTACACCTTC. It specifies CASTPGQGGYGYTF.

The chain has TRBV5-6 and TRBJ1-2; possibly TRBD1 for D (6 bases). The CDR3 is 15 residues long. Trimming shortened V by 0 bases and J by 4 bases, and 13 bases separated the two germline ends. Germline CDR1 is SGHDT and CDR2 is YYEEEE. DNA for the CDR3: TGTGCCAGCAGCTTGGGGCGGGGGCGAAGCTATGGCTACACCTTC. It yields the protein CASSLGRGRSYGYTF.

The chain combines TRBV6-5 with TRBJ1-1; TRBD1 might be the D (5 bases). Germline V CDR1 and CDR2: MNHEY, SVGAGI. This CDR3 contains 15 residues. Trimming stripped 7 bases from V and 6 bases from J, with 21 bases between. This CDR3 is CASKRQITSHSEAFF. Written as DNA, the CDR3 is TGTGCCAGCAAGAGACAGATCACGTCACACTCTGAAGCTTTCTTT.

The CDR3 loop reads CASSLGLQGRTEAFF. Written as DNA, the CDR3 is TGTGCCAGCAGCTTGGGCCTCCAGGGAAGAACTGAAGCTTTCTTT. The V and J genes are TRBV5-6 and TRBJ1-1, with D possibly being TRBD1 (5 bases). Germline values: CDR1 SGHDT, CDR2 YYEEEE. V lost 0 bases, J lost 5 bases, and 14 bases lay in between. The CDR3 extends over 15 amino acids. Drawing the rest from reference TRBV5-6 and TRBJ1-1, the complete variable domain is DAGVTQSPTHLIKTRGQQVTLRCSPKSGHDTVSWYQQALGQGPQFIFQYYEEEERQRGNFPDRFSGHQFPNYSSELNVNALLLGDSALYLCASSLGLQGRTEAFFGQGTRLTVV.

The chain employs TRBV11-1 and TRBJ2-5, with D possibly matching TRBD2 (6 bases). In germline, CDR1 is SGHAT, CDR2 FQDESV (reference sequence). V lost 3 bases, J lost 4 bases, and 9 bases lay in between. The CDR3 totals 13 residues. CDR3 region: CASSLGGTETQYF. The DNA of the CDR3 is TGTGCCAGCAGCTTGGGCGGGACAGAGACCCAGTACTTC.

V is TRBV19 and J is TRBJ1-3, with TRBD1 as a possible D gene (6 bases). There are 16 residues in the CDR3. Germline loops: CDR1 LNHDA, CDR2 SQIVND (reference sequence). V shed 10 bases and J shed 0 bases, with 19 bases lying between them. The CDR3 reads CATTNDRMFSGNTIYF. Written as DNA, the CDR3 is TGTGCCACTACAAACGACAGGATGTTCTCTGGAAACACCATATATTTT.

The V gene is TRBV6-5, the J gene TRBJ2-3, with TRBD2 matching 8 bases. CDR1 is MNHEY and CDR2 is SVGAGI in the germline V gene. Trimming took 3 bases from V and 10 from J; bases not matched to a gene: 6. This CDR3 is built from 13 residues. As DNA, the CDR3 is TGTGCCAGCAGTTATCCGGGAGGGGGAGCGCAGTATTTT. Translation gives CASSYPGGGAQYF.

The rearrangement links TRBV9 to TRBJ2-3, with D possibly being TRBD2 (5 bases). The CDR3 has 15 amino acids. The V end lost 2 bases, the J end lost 2 bases, and 12 bases lay between the germline ends. The germline CDR1 and CDR2 sequences are SGDLS and YYNGEE. Here the CDR3 DNA reads TGTGCCAGCAGCGTTTCAGCGGCCGCCACAGATACGCAGTATTTT. Amino acid sequence: CASSVSAAATDTQYF.

The genes are TRBV2 and TRBJ2-7, with 14 bases matching TRBD2. The CDR3 loop spans 15 amino acids. With V trimmed by 2 bases and J by 5 bases, 2 bases remained unmatched. CDR1 is SNHLY, CDR2 FYNNEI, per germline. The CDR3 is CASSEQGLAGDEQYF. CDR3 nucleotides: TGTGCCAGCAGTGAACAGGGACTAGCGGGAGACGAGCAGTACTTC. Using reference TRBV2 and TRBJ2-7 for the parts outside the CDR3, the full variable domain is EPEVTQTPSHQVTQMGQEVILRCVPISNHLYFYWYRQILGQKVEFLVSFYNNEISEKSEIFDDQFSVERPDGSNFTLKIRSTKLEDSAMYFCASSEQGLAGDEQYFGPGTRLTVT.

The table lists this clone with a count of one. The chain recombines TRBV5-1 with TRBJ2-5; TRBD2 is a possible D gene (5 bases). Germline V gene lookup returns CDR1 SGHRS and CDR2 YFSETQ. The CDR3 extends over 15 amino acids. Trimming left V 0 bases short and J 2 bases short, with 11 bases between. The CDR3 DNA follows: TGCGCCAGCAGCTTGGCCAGCGGTTTTCAAGAGACCCAGTACTTC. This sequence encodes CASSLASGFQETQYF.

The chain recombines TRBV20-1 with TRBJ2-3, with D possibly matching TRBD1 (5 bases). The V end was cut by 3 bases, the J end by 5 bases, with 6 bases between. Germline V gene data show CDR1 as DFQATT and CDR2 as SNEGSKA (reference sequence). The CDR3 covers 11 residues. The DNA for the CDR3 is TGCAGTGCTAGCCAGGGAGATACGCAGTATTTT. Encoded protein: CSASQGDTQYF.

A remark on this clone: The same CDR3 is also encoded by other DNA sequences in this sample. The chain employs TRBV9 and TRBJ2-1, with TRBD2 matching 12 bases. Germline-derived CDR1 and CDR2 are SGDLS and YYNGEE. V lost 4 bases to trimming and J lost 8 bases; unmatched junction nucleotides: 4. The CDR3 totals 14 residues. CDR3 coding DNA: TGTGCCAGCAGCCTAGCGGGAGGGGGCGATGAGCAGTTCTTC. Its protein is CASSLAGGGDEQFF.

As regards this clone: Other nucleotide sequences from this sample produce the same CDR3. This chain connects TRBV30 to TRBJ1-1, with D possibly being TRBD1 (5 bases). The CDR3 is made up of 14 amino acids. The V end was cut by 0 bases, the J end by 3 bases, with 11 bases between. The germline gives CDR1 GTSNPN, CDR2 SVGIG (reference sequence). This chain's CDR3 is CAWSVSGGHTEAFF. The CDR3 region has the DNA TGTGCCTGGAGTGTATCCGGGGGACACACTGAAGCTTTCTTT.

The V call is TRBV28, the J call TRBJ1-4; D perhaps matches TRBD1 (6 bases). This CDR3 spans 15 amino acids. V was cut by 5 bases and J by 8 bases, with 18 bases left in between. Germline CDR1 MDHEN, CDR2 SYDVKM. In DNA, the CDR3 is TGTGCCAGCAGTAGATTACAGGGCAGGTCGGAAAAACTGTTTTTT. Protein product: CASSRLQGRSEKLFF.

This clone appeared a few times. The chain joins TRBV29-1 to TRBJ1-2, with 7 bases aligning to TRBD1. The V and J ends lost 6 bases and 3 bases, in that order; junction bases with no gene match: 7. Per germline, CDR1 SQVTM and CDR2 ANQGSEA. The CDR3 extends over 13 amino acids. The DNA of the CDR3 is TGCAGCGTACAGGGGAGGGGGGACTATGGCTACACCTTC. It yields the protein CSVQGRGDYGYTF.

With regard to this clone: The sample carries other DNA sequences with the same CDR3. V usage is TRBV7-3 and J usage is TRBJ2-3; 9 bases are shared with TRBD2. Unmatched junction bases numbered 1, after V lost 2 bases and J lost 1 base. Germline-derived CDR1 and CDR2 are SGHTA and FQGTGA. The CDR3 covers 15 residues. In DNA form, the CDR3 reads TGTGCCAGCAGCTTATTAGCGGGGGGCACAGATACGCAGTATTTT. This gives the protein CASSLLAGGTDTQYF.

In its sample, this clone was seen once. The chain is built from TRBV9 and TRBJ1-1; 9 positions agree with TRBD1. Trimming cost V 3 bases and J 3 bases; bases outside gene matches: 6. Germline assignment: CDR1 SGDLS and CDR2 YYNGEE. There are 15 residues in the CDR3. The DNA for the CDR3 is TGTGCCAGCAGCGCAGGCGGGACAGGGTACACTGAAGCTTTCTTT. Amino acids: CASSAGGTGYTEAFF.

The V gene is TRBV7-2, the J gene TRBJ1-5; D is unresolved. Germline lookup yields CDR1 SGHTA and CDR2 FQGNSA. The CDR3 is 13 residues long. The V and J ends lost 3 bases and 4 bases respectively, with 7 bases between them. The CDR3 reads CASSFERNQPQHF. CDR3 nucleotides: TGTGCCAGCAGCTTTGAGAGAAATCAGCCCCAGCATTTT.